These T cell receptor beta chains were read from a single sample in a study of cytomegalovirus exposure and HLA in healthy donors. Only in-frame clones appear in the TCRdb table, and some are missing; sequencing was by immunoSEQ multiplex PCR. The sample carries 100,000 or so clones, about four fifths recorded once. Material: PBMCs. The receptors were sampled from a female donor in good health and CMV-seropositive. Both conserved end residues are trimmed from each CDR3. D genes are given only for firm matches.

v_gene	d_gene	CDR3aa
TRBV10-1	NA	ASSEFSDNEQF
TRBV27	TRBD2	ASSSWGGRPGEAQY
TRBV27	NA	ASSFQPRGYNEQF
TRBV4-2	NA	ASSQEQGGSYTDTQY
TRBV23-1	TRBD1	ASSRTGGPEAF
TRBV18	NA	ASSPTQDTEAF
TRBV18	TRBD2	ASSPPTAGGAETQY
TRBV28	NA	ASNPGAYGYT
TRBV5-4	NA	ASSRVGGPYNEQF
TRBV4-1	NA	ASSQGLALNTEAF
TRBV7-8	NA	ASSLGWGAMNTEAF
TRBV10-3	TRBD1	AIRGTGGGEAF
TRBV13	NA	ASSWAPWSSGANGLT
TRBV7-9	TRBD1	ASSPGTGGLNEQF
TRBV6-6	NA	ASSYPTGQQETQY
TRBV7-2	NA	ASSFVNNEQF
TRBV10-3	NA	AISDRDNSPLH
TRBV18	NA	ASSPQGITEAF
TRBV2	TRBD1	ASRWTGGYEQY
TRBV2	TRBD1	ASSDPAGGFYEQY
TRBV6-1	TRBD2	ASSALPTSGRANEQF
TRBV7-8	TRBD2	ASSLLAESSYNEQF
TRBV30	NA	AWSLRDRDTEAF
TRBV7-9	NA	ASSAAENSNQPQH